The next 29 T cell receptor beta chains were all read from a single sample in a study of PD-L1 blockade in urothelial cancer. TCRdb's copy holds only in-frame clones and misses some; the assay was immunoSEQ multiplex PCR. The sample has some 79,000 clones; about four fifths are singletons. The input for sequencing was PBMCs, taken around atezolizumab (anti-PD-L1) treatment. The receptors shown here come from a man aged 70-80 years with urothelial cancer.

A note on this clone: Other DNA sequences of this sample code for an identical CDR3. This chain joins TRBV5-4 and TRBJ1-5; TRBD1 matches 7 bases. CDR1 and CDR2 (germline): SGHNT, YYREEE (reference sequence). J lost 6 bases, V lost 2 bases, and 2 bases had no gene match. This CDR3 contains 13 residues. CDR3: CASSLGGLQPQHF. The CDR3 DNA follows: TGTGCCAGCAGCTTAGGGGGCCTTCAGCCCCAGCATTTT.

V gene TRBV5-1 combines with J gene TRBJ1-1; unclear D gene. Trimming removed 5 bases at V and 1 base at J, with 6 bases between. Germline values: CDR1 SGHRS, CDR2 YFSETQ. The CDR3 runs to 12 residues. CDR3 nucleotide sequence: TGCGCCAGCAGAACAGAGAACACTGAAGCTTTCTTT. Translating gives CASRTENTEAFF.

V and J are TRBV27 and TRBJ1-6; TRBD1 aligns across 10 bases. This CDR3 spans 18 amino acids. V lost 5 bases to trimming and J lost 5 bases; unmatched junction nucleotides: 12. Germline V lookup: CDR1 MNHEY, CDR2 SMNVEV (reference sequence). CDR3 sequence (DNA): TGTGCCAGCAGTCGGGACAGGGGAGGGGGGGCCGATAATTCACCCCTCCACTTT. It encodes CASSRDRGGGADNSPLHF.

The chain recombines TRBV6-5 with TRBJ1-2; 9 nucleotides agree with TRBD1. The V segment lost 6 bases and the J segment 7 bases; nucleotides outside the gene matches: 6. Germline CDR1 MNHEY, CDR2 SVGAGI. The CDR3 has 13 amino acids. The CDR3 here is CASRTGTGSGYTF. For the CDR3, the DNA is TGTGCCAGCAGGACCGGGACAGGGTCTGGCTACACCTTC.

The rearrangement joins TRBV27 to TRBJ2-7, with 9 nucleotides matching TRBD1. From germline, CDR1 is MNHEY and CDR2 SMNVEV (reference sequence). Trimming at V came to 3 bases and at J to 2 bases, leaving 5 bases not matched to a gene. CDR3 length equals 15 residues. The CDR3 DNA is TGTGCCAGCAGTTTTTTGGGGACAGGGACCTACGAGCAGTACTTC. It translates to CASSFLGTGTYEQYF.

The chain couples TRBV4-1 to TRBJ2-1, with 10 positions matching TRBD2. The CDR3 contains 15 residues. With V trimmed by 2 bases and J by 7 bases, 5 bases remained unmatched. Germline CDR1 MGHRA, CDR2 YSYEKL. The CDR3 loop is CASSQQSGGANEQFF. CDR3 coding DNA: TGCGCCAGCAGCCAACAGAGCGGGGGGGCGAATGAGCAGTTCTTC.

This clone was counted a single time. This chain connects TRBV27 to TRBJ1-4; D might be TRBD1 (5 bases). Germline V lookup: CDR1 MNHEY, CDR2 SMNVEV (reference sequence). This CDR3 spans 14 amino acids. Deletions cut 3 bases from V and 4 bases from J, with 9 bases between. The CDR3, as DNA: TGTGCCAGCAGTTTTGCGGGGCATAATGAAAAACTGTTTTTT. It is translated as CASSFAGHNEKLFF.

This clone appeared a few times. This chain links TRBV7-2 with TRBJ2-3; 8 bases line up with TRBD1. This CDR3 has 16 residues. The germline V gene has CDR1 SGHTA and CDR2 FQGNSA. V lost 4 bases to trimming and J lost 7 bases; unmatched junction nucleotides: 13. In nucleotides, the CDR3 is TGTGCCAGCAGCTGGGGACAGGCGAAGTATGGGAATACGCAGTATTTT. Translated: CASSWGQAKYGNTQYF.

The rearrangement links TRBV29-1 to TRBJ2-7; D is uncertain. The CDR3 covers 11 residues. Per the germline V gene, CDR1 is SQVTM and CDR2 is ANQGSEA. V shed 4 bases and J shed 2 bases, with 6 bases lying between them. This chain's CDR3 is CSVGATYEQYF. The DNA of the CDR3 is TGCAGCGTTGGGGCAACCTACGAGCAGTACTTC.

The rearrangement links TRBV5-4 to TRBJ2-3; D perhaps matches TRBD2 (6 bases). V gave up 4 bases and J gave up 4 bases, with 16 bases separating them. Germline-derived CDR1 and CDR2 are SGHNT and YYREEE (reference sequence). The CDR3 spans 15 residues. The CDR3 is CASSRGAKGADTQYF. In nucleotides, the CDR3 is TGTGCCAGCAGCCGCGGGGCGAAAGGGGCAGATACGCAGTATTTT.

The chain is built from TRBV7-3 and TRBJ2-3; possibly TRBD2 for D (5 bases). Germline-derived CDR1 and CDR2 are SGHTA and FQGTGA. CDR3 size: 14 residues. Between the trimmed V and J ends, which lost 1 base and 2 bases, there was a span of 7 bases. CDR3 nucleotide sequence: TGTGCCAGCAGCTTAAGAGCGGACACAGATACGCAGTATTTT. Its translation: CASSLRADTDTQYF. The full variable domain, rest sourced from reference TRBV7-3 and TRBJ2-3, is GAGVSQTPSNKVTEKGKYVELRCDPISGHTALYWYRQSLGQGPEFLIYFQGTGAADDSGLPNDRFFAVRPEGSVSTLKIQRTERGDSAVYLCASSLRADTDTQYFGPGTRLTVL.

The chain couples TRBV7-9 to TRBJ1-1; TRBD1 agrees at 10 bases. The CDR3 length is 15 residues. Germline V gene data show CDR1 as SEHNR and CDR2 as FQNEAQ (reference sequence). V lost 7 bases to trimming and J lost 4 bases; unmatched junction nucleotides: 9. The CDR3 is CASTPGTGVGTEAFF. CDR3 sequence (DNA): TGTGCCAGCACCCCCGGGACAGGGGTAGGCACTGAAGCTTTCTTT.

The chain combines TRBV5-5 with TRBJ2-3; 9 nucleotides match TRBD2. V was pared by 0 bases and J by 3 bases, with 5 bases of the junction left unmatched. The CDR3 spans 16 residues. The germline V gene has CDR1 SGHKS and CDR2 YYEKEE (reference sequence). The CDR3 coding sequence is TGTGCCAGCAGCTTGGCCCGGCTAGCGGGGACAGATACGCAGTATTTT. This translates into CASSLARLAGTDTQYF.

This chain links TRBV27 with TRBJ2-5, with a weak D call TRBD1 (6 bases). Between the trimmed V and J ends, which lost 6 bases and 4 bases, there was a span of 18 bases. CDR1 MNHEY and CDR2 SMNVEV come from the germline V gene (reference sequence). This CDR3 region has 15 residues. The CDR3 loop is CASSPGQLDPETQYF. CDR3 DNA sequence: TGTGCCAGCAGCCCTGGACAGCTCGATCCAGAGACCCAGTACTTC.

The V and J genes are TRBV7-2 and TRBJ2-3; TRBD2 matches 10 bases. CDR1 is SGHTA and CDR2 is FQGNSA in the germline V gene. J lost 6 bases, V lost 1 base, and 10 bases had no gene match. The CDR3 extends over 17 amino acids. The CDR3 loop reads CASSLVSSGGGEDTQYF. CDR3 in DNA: TGTGCCAGCAGCTTAGTATCTAGCGGGGGCGGGGAGGATACGCAGTATTTT.

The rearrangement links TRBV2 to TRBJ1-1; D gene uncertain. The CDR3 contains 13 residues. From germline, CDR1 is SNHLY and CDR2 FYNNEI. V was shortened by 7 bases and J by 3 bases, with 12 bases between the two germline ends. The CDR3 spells CASNPTTDTEAFF. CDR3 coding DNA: TGTGCCAGCAACCCAACTACGGACACTGAAGCTTTCTTT.

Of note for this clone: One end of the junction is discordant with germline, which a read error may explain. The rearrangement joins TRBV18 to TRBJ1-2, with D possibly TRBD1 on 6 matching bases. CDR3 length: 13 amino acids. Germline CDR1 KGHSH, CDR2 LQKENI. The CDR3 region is CASSPQKDSGFSF. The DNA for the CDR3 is TGTGCCAGCTCACCACAGAAGGACAGCGGATTCAGCTTC.

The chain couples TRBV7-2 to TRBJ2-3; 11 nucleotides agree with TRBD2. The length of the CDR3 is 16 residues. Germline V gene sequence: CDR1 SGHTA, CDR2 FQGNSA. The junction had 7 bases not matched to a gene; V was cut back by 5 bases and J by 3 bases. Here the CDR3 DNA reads TGTGCCAGCAGCCAAGGCCTAGCGGGGGGAACAGATACGCAGTATTTT. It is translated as CASSQGLAGGTDTQYF.

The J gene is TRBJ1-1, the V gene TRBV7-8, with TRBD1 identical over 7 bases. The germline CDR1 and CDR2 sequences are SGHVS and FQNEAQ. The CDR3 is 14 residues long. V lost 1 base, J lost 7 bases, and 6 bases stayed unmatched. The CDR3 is CASSLGRGQVEAFF. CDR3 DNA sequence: TGTGCCAGCAGCTTAGGGAGGGGGCAGGTTGAAGCTTTCTTT.

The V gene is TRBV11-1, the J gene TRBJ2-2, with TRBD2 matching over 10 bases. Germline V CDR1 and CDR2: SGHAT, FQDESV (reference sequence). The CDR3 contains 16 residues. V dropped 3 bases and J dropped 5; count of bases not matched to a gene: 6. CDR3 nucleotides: TGTGCCAGCAGCTTTGCTAGCGGGAGTCGTACCGGGGAGCTGTTTTTT. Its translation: CASSFASGSRTGELFF. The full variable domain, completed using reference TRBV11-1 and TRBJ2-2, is EAEVAQSPRYKITEKSQAVAFWCDPISGHATLYWYRQILGQGPELLVQFQDESVVDDSQLPKDRFSAERLKGVDSTLKIQPAELGDSAMYLCASSFASGSRTGELFFGEGSRLTVL.

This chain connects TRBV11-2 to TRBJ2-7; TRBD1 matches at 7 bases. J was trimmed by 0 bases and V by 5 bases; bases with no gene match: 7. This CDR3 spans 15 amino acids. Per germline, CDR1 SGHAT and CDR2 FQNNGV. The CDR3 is CASSLGQSPSYEQYF. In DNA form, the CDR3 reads TGTGCCAGCAGCCTGGGACAGAGCCCCTCCTACGAGCAGTACTTC.

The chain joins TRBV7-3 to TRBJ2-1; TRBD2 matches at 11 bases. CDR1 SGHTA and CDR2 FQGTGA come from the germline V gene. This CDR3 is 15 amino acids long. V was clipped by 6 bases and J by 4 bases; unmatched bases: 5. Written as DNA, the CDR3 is TGTGCCAGCAGACCTGGGACTAGCGGTTACAATGAGCAGTTCTTC. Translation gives CASRPGTSGYNEQFF.

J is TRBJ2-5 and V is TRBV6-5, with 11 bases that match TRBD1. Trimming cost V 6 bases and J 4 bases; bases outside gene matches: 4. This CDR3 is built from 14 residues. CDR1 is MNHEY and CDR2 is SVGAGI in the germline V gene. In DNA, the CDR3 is TGTGCCAGCAGCGGACAGGGGGCAAGAGAGACCCAGTACTTC. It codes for CASSGQGARETQYF.

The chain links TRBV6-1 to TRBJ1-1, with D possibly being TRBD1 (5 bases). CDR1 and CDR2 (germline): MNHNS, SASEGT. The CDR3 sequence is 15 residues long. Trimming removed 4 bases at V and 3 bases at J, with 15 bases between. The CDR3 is CASSAVEAGHTEAFF. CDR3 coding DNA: TGTGCCAGCAGTGCAGTTGAGGCAGGGCACACTGAAGCTTTCTTT.

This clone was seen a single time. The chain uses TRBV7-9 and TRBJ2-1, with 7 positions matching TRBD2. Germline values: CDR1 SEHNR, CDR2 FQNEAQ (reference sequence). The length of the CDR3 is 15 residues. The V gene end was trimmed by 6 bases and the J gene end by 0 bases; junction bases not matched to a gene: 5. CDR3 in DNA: TGTGCCAGCAGACCTAGCGGTGCCTCCTACAATGAGCAGTTCTTC. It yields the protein CASRPSGASYNEQFF.

As DNA, the CDR3 is TGCGCCAGCAGCCACCGGGACAGGGGGCAAGATACGCAGTATTTT. This sequence encodes CASSHRDRGQDTQYF. V gene TRBV5-1 combines with J gene TRBJ2-3, with 12 bases identical to TRBD1. The trim removed 4 bases at V and 5 bases at J, leaving 5 bases unmatched. Germline lookup yields CDR1 SGHRS and CDR2 YFSETQ. The length of the CDR3 is 15 residues.

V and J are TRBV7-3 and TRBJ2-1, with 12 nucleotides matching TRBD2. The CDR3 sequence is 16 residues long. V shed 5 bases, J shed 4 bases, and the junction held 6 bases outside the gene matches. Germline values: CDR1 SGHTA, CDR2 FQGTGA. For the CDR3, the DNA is TGTGCCAGCAGCCCGAGGACTAGCGGGGTGTACAATGAGCAGTTCTTC. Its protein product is CASSPRTSGVYNEQFF. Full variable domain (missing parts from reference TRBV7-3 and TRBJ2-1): GAGVSQTPSNKVTEKGKYVELRCDPISGHTALYWYRQSLGQGPEFLIYFQGTGAADDSGLPNDRFFAVRPEGSVSTLKIQRTERGDSAVYLCASSPRTSGVYNEQFFGPGTRLTVL.

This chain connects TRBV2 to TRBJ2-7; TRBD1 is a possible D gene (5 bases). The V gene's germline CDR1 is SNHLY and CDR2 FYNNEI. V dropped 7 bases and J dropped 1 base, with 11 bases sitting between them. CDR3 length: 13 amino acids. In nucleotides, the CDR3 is TGTGCCAGCACACCACAGGAGTCCTACGAGCAGTACTTC. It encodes CASTPQESYEQYF.

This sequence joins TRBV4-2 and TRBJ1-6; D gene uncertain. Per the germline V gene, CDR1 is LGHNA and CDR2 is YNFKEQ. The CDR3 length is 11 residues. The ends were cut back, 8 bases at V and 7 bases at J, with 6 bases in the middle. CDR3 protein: CASAGNSPLHF. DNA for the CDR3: TGTGCCAGCGCAGGAAATTCACCCCTCCACTTT.